This TCR beta chain was found in a study of follicular helper T cells after annual influenza vaccination. About the research overall: Blood was drawn on days 0, 7 and 28 after vaccination.

Time point specified: 2014-2015 season, 7 days after vaccination. Excluded were substance abuse, HIV/AIDS, active cancer, immunomodulatory drugs and active illness. The germline gives CDR1 LNHNV, CDR2 YYDKDF (reference sequence). Losses at the gene ends were 5 bases for V and 9 bases for J; bases not matched to a gene: 21. There are 18 residues in the CDR3. TCRdb keeps only in-frame clones here, not all; method: immunoSEQ multiplex PCR. Of nearly 15,000 clones listed, 84% are singletons. The source is an adult who received the influenza vaccine. The chain carries TRBV15 and TRBJ2-5, with 10 bases identical to TRBD2. This material consisted of CXCR5+ CD38- circulating T follicular helper cells from blood, taken 7 days after influenza vaccination. Subset in this sample: circulating Tfh, non-naive CD4+CXCR5+PD-1+ (ICOS+CD38+ or ICOS-CD38-). DNA for the CDR3: TGTGCCACCAGCTCGTTCTCTAGCGGGGGAGTCGATCGGGCGTCCCAGTACTTC. This codes for CATSSFSSGGVDRASQYF. The full variable domain, rest sourced from reference TRBV15 and TRBJ2-5, is DAMVIQNPRYQVTQFGKPVTLSCSQTLNHNVMYWYQQKSSQAPKLLFHYYDKDFNNEADTPDNFQSRRPNTSFCFLDIRSPGLGDTAMYLCATSSFSSGGVDRASQYFGPGTRLLVL.